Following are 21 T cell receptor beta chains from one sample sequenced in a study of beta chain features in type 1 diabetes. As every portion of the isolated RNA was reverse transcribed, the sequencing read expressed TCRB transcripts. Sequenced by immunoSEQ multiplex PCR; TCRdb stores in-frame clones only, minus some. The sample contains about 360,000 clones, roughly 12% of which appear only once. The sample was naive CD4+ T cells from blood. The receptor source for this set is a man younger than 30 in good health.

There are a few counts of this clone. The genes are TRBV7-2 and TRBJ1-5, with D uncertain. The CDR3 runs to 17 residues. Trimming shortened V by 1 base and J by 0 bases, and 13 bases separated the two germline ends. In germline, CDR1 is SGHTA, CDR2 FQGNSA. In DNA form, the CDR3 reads TGTGCCAGCAGCTTAGTAGCAGAGACCTATAGCAATCAGCCCCAGCATTTT. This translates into CASSLVAETYSNQPQHF.

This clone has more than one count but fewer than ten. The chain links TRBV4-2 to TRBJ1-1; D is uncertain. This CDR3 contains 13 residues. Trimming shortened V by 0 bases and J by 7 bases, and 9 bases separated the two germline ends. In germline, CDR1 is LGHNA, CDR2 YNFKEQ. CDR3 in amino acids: CASSQESVREAFF. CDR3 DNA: TGTGCCAGCAGCCAAGAGTCAGTCCGTGAAGCTTTCTTT.

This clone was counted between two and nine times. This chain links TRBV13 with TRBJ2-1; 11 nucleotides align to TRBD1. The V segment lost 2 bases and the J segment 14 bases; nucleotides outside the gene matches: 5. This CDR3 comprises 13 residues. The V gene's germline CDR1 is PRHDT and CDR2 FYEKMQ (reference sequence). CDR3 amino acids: CASSLRPGQGEFF. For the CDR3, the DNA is TGTGCCAGCAGCTTAAGGCCGGGACAGGGGGAGTTCTTC.

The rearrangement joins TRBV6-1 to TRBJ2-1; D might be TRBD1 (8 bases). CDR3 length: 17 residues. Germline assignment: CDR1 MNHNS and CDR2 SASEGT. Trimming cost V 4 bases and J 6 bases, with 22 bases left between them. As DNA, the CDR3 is TGTGCCAGCAGTGCCTGGACAGGGAGGGATCTTTTCAATGAGCAGTTCTTC. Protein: CASSAWTGRDLFNEQFF.

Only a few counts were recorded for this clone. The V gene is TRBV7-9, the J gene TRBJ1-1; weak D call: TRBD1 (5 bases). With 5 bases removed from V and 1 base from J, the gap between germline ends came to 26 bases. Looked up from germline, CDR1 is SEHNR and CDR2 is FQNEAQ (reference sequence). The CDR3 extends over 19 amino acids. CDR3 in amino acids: CASSHSTMLGARGNTEAFF. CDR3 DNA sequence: TGTGCCAGCAGCCACTCAACCATGCTAGGGGCGCGGGGGAACACTGAAGCTTTCTTT.

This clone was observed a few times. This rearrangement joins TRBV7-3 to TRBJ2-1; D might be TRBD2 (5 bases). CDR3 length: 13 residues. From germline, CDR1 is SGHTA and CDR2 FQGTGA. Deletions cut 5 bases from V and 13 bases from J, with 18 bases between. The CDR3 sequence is CASSPTKTSRQFF. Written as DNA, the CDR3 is TGTGCCAGCAGCCCGACTAAAACCAGCCGACAGTTCTTC.

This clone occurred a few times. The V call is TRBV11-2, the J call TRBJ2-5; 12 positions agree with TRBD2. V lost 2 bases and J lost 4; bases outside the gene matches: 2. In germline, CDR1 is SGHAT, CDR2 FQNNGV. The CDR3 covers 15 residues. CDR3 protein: CASSLKGLAGETQYF. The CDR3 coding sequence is TGTGCCAGCAGCTTAAAGGGACTAGCGGGAGAGACCCAGTACTTC.

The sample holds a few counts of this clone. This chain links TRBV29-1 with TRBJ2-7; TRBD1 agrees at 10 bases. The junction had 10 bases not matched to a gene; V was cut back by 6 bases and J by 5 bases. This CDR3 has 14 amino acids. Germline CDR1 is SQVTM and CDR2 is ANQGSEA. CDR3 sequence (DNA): TGCAGCGTAAAAACCGGGACAGGGGTTAACGAGCAGTACTTC. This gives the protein CSVKTGTGVNEQYF.

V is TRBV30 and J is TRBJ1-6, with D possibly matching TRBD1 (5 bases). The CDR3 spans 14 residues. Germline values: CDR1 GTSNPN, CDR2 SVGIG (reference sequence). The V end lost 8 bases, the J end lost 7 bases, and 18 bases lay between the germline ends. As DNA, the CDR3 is TGTGCCGCGGGGGTGTCCTCGGTAAATTCACCCCTCCACTTT. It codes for CAAGVSSVNSPLHF. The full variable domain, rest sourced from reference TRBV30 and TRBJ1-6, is SQTIHQWPATLVQPVGSPLSLECTVEGTSNPNLYWYRQAAGRGLQLLFYSVGIGQISSEVPQNLSASRPQDRQFILSSKKLLLSDSGFYLCAAGVSSVNSPLHFGNGTRLTVT.

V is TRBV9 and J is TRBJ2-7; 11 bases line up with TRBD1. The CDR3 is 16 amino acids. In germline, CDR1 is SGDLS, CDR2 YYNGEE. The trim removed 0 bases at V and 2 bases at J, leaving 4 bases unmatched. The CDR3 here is CASSVGGTGGTYEQYF. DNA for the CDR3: TGTGCCAGCAGCGTAGGCGGGACAGGGGGAACCTACGAGCAGTACTTC.

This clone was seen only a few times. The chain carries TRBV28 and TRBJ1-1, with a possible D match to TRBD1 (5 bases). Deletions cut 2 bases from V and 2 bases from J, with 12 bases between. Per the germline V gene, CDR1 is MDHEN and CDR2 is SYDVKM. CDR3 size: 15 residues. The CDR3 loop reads CASSLAGHLNTEAFF. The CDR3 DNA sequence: TGTGCCAGCAGTTTAGCTGGACACCTTAACACTGAAGCTTTCTTT.

CDR3 nucleotides: TGTGCCAGCAGTTACGCTCCAGGCCAGGGCATCTATGGCTACACCTTC. It yields the protein CASSYAPGQGIYGYTF. The chain joins TRBV6-5 to TRBJ1-2, with a weak D call TRBD1 (5 bases). The V gene lost 2 bases and the J gene lost 4 bases, with 17 bases spanning the gap. Germline assignment: CDR1 MNHEY and CDR2 SVGAGI. The CDR3 loop spans 16 amino acids.

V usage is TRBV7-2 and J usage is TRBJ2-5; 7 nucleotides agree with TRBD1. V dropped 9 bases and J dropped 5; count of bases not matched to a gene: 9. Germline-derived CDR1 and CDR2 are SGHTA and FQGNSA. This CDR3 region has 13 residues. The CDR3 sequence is CASTQNRGETQYF. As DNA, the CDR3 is TGTGCCAGTACACAGAACAGGGGTGAGACCCAGTACTTC.

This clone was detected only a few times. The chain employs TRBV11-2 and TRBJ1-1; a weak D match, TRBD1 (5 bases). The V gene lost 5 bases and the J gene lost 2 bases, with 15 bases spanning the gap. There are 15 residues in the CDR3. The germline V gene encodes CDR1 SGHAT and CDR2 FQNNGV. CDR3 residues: CASSARRQPNTEAFF. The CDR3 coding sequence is TGTGCCAGCAGCGCCCGAAGACAGCCCAACACTGAAGCTTTCTTT.

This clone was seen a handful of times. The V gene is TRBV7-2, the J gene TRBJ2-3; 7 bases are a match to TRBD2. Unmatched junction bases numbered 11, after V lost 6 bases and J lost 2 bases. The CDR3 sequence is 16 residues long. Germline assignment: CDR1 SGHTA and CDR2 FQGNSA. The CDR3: CASRLVGGSHTDTQYF. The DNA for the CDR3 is TGTGCCAGCAGACTTGTCGGGGGGTCGCACACAGATACGCAGTATTTT.

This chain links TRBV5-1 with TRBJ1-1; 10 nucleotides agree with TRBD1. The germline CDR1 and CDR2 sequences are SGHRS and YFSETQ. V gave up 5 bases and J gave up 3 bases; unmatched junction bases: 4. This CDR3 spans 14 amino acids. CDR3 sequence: CASSRTGGDTEAFF. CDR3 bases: TGCGCCAGCAGTCGGACAGGGGGGGACACTGAAGCTTTCTTT.

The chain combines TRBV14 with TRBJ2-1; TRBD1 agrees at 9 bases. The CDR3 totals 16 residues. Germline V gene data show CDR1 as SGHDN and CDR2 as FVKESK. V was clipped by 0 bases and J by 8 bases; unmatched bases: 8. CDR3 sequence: CASSQEQTGGLDEQFF. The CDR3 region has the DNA TGTGCCAGCAGCCAAGAACAGACAGGGGGACTCGATGAGCAGTTCTTC. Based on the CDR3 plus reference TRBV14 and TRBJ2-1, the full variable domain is EAGVTQFPSHSVIEKGQTVTLRCDPISGHDNLYWYRRVMGKEIKFLLHFVKESKQDESGMPNNRFLAERTGGTYSTLKVQPAELEDSGVYFCASSQEQTGGLDEQFFGPGTRLTVL.

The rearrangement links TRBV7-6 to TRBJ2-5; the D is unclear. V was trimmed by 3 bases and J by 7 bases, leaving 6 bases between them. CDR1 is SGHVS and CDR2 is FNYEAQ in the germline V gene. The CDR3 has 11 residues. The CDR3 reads CASSFPLTQYF. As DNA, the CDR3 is TGTGCCAGCAGCTTCCCCCTGACCCAGTACTTC.

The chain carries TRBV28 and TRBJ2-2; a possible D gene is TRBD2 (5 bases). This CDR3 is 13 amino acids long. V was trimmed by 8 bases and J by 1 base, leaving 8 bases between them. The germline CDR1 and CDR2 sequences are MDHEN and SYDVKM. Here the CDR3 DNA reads TGTGCCAGCCTAGAGGGGAACACCGGGGAGCTGTTTTTT. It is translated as CASLEGNTGELFF.

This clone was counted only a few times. The CDR3 coding sequence is TGCGCCAGCAGCCAGCTAGCGGGAGAGTTCTACGAGCAGTACTTC. It translates to CASSQLAGEFYEQYF. The chain is built from TRBV4-3 and TRBJ2-7; 10 bases are a match to TRBD2. This CDR3 is 15 amino acids long. From germline, CDR1 is LGHNA and CDR2 YSLEER. After removal of 3 bases from V and 3 bases from J, the junction contained 5 bases not matched to a gene.

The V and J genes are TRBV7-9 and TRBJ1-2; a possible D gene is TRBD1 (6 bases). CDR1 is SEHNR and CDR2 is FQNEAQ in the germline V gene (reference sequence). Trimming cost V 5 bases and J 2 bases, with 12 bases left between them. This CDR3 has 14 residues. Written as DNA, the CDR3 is TGTGCCAGCAGCGCCTACAGGGAAAACTATGGCTACACCTTC. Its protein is CASSAYRENYGYTF.